This TCR beta chain was captured by sequencing in a study of identical twins. Overall study results and limits: The presence of invariant MAIT and iNKT cells could partly confound analyses of zero-insertion sequences. Whereas memory repertoires showed no such difference, abundant cord blood beta clonotypes carried fewer insertions.

This clonotype was counted between two and nine times. As yet, its antigen is unknown. A universal primer site came from template switching; cDNA carried unique molecular identifiers. TCRdb reprocessed the 5' RACE reads with MiXCR, giving one entry per CDR3 protein. This table has around 450,000 distinct CDR3 sequences, 11% to 15% appearing once. In germline, CDR1 is MNHEY, CDR2 SVGAGI. V was clipped by 2 bases and J by 6 bases, with 17 bases between them. The CDR3 contains 15 residues. Separately, the same data were catalogued under a study of yellow fever vaccine responses in identical twins.

The sequenced sample was CD4+ T cells sorted from blood. The rearrangement joins TRBV6-5 to TRBJ2-7; D is ambiguous. The origin of this receptor is a woman aged 18-30 years in good health. The CDR3 region is CASSYPVETPGEQYF. The CDR3 DNA reads as TGTGCCAGCAGTTACCCAGTAGAAACCCCGGGCGAGCAGTACTTC.